The sequence of this TCR beta chain was determined in a study of T-cell reconstitution after alpha-beta-depleted transplantation in children. Preparation of the TCRbeta library involved a method that used unique molecular identifiers. TCRdb itself ran the PCR reads through MiXCR, one entry per CDR3 protein. In the table there are fewer than 550,000 distinct CDR3 sequences, roughly an eighth of which are singletons. This clonotype has only a few counts. This CDR3 is built from 14 residues. The V gene's germline CDR1 is SGHAT and CDR2 FQNNGV. Trimming cost V 5 bases and J 3 bases, with 13 bases left between them.

This sequence joins TRBV11-2 and TRBJ1-1; perhaps TRBD1 as D (5 bases). The material sequenced was PBMCs, mostly from graft donor cells, taken 180 days after TCRalphabeta/CD19-depleted stem cell transplant. The receptor was isolated from a female patient younger than 10 who had a stem cell transplant for aplastic anemia, so the T cells may come from the graft donor. The DNA for the CDR3 is TGTGCCAGCAGCCCAGGGTTTTTGGACACTGAAGCTTTCTTT. It encodes CASSPGFLDTEAFF.